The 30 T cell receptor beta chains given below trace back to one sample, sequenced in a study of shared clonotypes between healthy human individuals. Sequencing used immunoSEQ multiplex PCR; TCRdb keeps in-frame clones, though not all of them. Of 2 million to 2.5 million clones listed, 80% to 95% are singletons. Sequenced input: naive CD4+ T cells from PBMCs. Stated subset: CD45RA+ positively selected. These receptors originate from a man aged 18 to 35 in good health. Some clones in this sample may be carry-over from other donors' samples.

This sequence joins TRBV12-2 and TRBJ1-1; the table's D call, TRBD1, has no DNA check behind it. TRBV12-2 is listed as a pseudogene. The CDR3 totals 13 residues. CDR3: CASRSKQGAEAFF. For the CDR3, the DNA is TGTGCAAGTCGCTCAAAACAGGGCGCTGAAGCTTTCTTT.

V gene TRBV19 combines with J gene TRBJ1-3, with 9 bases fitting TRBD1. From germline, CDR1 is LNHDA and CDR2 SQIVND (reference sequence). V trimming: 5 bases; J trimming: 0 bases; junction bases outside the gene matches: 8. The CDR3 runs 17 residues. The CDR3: CASSFQTGGFSGNTIYF. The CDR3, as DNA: TGTGCCAGTAGTTTCCAGACAGGGGGATTCTCTGGAAACACCATATATTTT.

The CDR3 DNA reads TGTGCCAGCAGCACTGACCGGGACAGGGGCCCCTACACCTTC. Its protein product is CASSTDRDRGPYTF. The chain recombines TRBV7-2 with TRBJ1-2; 10 nucleotides align to TRBD1. The germline CDR1 and CDR2 sequences are SGHTA and FQGNSA. With V trimmed by 5 bases and J by 10 bases, 10 bases remained unmatched. The CDR3 loop spans 14 amino acids.

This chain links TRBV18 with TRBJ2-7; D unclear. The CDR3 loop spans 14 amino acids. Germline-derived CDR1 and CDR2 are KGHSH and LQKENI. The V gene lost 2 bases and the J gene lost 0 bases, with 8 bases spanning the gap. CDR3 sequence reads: CASSPASRSYEQYF. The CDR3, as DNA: TGTGCCAGCTCACCAGCCAGCCGCTCCTACGAGCAGTACTTC.

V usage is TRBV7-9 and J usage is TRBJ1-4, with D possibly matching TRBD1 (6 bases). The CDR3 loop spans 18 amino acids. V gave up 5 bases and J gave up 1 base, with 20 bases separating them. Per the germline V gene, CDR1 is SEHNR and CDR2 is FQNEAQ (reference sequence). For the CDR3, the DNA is TGTGCCAGCAGCGACGGCCGGGGGGCGCAAGTAACTAATGAAAAACTGTTTTTT. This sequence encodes CASSDGRGAQVTNEKLFF.

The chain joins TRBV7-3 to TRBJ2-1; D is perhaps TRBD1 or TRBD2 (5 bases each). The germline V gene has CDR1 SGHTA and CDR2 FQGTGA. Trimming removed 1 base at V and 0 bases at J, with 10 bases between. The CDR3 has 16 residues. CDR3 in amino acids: CASSLRSGSSYNEQFF. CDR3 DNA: TGTGCCAGCAGCTTAAGGTCAGGGAGCTCCTACAATGAGCAGTTCTTC.

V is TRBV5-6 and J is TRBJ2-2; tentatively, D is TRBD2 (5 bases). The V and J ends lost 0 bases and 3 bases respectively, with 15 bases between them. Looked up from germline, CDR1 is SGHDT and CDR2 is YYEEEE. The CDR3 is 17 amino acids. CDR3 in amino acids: CASSLGPRAGDTGELFF. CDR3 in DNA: TGTGCCAGCAGCTTGGGGCCGCGGGCTGGTGACACCGGGGAGCTGTTTTTT. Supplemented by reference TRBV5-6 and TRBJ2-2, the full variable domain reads DAGVTQSPTHLIKTRGQQVTLRCSPKSGHDTVSWYQQALGQGPQFIFQYYEEEERQRGNFPDRFSGHQFPNYSSELNVNALLLGDSALYLCASSLGPRAGDTGELFFGEGSRLTVL.

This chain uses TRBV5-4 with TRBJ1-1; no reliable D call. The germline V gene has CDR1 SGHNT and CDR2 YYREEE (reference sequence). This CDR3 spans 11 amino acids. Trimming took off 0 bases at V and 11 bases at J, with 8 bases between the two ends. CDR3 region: CASSLGVEAFF. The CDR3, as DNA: TGTGCCAGCAGCTTGGGCGTGGAGGCTTTCTTT.

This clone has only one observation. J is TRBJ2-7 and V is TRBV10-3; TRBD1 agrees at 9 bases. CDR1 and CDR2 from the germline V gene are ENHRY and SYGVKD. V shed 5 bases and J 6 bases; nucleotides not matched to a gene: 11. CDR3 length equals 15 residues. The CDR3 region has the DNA TGTGCCATCAGTAATCCGGGACAGGGAACTGCCGAGCAGTACTTC. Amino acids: CAISNPGQGTAEQYF.

Here the CDR3 DNA reads TGTGCCAGCAGCTTTAAGCGGGAGGGTTACAATGAGCAGTTCTTC. Its protein is CASSFKREGYNEQFF. The rearrangement links TRBV7-3 to TRBJ2-1; 10 nucleotides align to TRBD2. The ends lost 3 bases at V and 4 bases at J; junction bases unmatched: 3. CDR1 SGHTA and CDR2 FQGTGA come from the germline V gene. CDR3 length equals 15 residues.

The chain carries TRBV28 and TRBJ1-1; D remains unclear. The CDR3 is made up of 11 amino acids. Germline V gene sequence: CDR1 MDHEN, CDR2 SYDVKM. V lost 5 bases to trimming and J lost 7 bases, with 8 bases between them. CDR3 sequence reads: CASSREGEAFF. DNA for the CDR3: TGTGCCAGCAGTCGGGAGGGTGAAGCTTTCTTT. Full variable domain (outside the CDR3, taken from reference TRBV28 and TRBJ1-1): DVKVTQSSRYLVKRTGEKVFLECVQDMDHENMFWYRQDPGLGLRLIYFSYDVKMKEKGDIPEGYSVSREKKERFSLILESASTNQTSMYLCASSREGEAFFGQGTRLTVV.

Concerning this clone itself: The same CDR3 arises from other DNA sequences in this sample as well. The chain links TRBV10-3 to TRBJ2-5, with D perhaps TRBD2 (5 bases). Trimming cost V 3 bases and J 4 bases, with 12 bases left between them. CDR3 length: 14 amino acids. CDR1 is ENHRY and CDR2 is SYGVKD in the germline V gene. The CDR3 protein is CAISDGVLGETQYF. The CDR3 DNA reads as TGTGCCATCAGTGACGGGGTCTTGGGAGAGACCCAGTACTTC.

CDR3 sequence reads: CASSDQTGRRIMNTEAFF. The CDR3 bases are TGTGCCAGCAGCGACCAGACAGGGAGGAGGATCATGAACACTGAAGCTTTCTTT. The chain is built from TRBV7-9 and TRBJ1-1, with TRBD1 identical over 7 bases. This CDR3 has 18 residues. Germline CDR1 and CDR2: SEHNR and FQNEAQ (reference sequence). V was pared by 5 bases and J by 0 bases, with 15 bases of the junction left unmatched. Full variable domain (remainder filled in from reference TRBV7-9 and TRBJ1-1): DTGVSQNPRHKITKRGQNVTFRCDPISEHNRLYWYRQTLGQGPEFLTYFQNEAQLEKSRLLSDRFSAERPKGSFSTLEIQRTEQGDSAMYLCASSDQTGRRIMNTEAFFGQGTRLTVV.

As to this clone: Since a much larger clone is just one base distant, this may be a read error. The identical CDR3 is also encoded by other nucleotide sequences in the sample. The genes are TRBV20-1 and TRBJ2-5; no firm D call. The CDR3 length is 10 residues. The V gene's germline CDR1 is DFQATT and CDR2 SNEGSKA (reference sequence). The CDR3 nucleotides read TGCAGTGCCAGAGAAGAGACCCAGTACTTC. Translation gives CSAREETQYF.

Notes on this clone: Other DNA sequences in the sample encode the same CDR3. The CDR3 spells CASSYGPGGSYEQYF. The CDR3 region has the DNA TGTGCCAGCAGTTACGGCCCCGGGGGCTCCTACGAGCAGTACTTC. The chain carries TRBV6-5 and TRBJ2-7; weak D call: TRBD2 (6 bases). This CDR3 is built from 15 residues. Germline V gene sequence: CDR1 MNHEY, CDR2 SVGAGI. With 2 bases removed from V and 0 bases from J, the gap between germline ends came to 11 bases.

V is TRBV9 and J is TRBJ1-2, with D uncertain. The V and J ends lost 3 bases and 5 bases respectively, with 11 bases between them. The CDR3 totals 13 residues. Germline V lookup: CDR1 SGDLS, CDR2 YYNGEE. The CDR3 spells CASSGPSWYGYTF. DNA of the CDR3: TGTGCCAGCAGCGGCCCCTCATGGTATGGCTACACCTTC. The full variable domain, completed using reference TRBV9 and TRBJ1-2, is DSGVTQTPKHLITATGQRVTLRCSPRSGDLSVYWYQQSLDQGLQFLIQYYNGEERAKGNILERFSAQQFPDLHSELNLSSLELGDSALYFCASSGPSWYGYTFGSGTRLTVV.

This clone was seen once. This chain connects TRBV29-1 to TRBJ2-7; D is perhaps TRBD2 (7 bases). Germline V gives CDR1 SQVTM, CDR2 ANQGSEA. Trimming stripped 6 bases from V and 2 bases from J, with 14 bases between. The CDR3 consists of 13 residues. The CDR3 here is CSVARGGPYEQYF. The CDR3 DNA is TGCAGCGTCGCTAGGGGGGGACCCTACGAGCAGTACTTC.

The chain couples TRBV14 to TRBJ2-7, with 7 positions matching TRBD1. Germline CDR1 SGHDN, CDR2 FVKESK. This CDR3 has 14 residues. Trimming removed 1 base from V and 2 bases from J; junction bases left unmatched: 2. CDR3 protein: CASSQVGTAYEQYF. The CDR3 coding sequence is TGTGCCAGCAGCCAAGTCGGGACAGCCTACGAGCAGTACTTC.

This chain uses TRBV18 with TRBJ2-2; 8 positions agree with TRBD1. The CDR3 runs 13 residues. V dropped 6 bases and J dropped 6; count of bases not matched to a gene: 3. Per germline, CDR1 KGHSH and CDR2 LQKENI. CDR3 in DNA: TGTGCCAGCTCGCGCAGGGGGCCCGGGGAGCTGTTTTTT. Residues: CASSRRGPGELFF.

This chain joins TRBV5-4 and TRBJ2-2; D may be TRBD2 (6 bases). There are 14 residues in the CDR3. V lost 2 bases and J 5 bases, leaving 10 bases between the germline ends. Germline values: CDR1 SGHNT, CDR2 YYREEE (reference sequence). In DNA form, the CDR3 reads TGTGCCAGCAGCTTATTGGCGGGGACCGGGGAGCTGTTTTTT. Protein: CASSLLAGTGELFF. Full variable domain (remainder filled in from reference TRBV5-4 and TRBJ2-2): ETGVTQSPTHLIKTRGQQVTLRCSSQSGHNTVSWYQQALGQGPQFIFQYYREEENGRGNFPPRFSGLQFPNYSSELNVNALELDDSALYLCASSLLAGTGELFFGEGSRLTVL.

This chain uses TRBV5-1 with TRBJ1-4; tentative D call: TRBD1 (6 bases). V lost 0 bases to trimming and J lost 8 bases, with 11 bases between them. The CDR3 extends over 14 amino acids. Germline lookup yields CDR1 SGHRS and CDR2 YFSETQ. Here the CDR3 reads CASSLVQGGEKLFF. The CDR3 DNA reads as TGCGCCAGCAGCTTGGTACAGGGCGGAGAAAAACTGTTTTTT. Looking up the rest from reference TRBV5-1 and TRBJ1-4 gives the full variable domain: KAGVTQTPRYLIKTRGQQVTLSCSPISGHRSVSWYQQTPGQGLQFLFEYFSETQRNKGNFPGRFSGRQFSNSRSEMNVSTLELGDSALYLCASSLVQGGEKLFFGSGTQLSVL.

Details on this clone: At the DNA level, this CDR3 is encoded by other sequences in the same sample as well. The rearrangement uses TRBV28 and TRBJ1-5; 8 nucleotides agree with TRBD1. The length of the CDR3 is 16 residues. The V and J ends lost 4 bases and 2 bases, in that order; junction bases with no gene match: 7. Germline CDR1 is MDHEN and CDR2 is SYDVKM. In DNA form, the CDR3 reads TGTGCCAGCAGTTCCTTCGGACAGGGCGGCAATCAGCCCCAGCATTTT. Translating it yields CASSSFGQGGNQPQHF.

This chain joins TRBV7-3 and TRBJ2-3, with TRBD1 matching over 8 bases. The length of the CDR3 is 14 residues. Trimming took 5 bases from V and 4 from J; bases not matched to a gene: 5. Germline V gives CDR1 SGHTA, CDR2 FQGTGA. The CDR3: CASSLGQAPDTQYF. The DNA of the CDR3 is TGTGCCAGCAGCCTGGGACAGGCCCCAGATACGCAGTATTTT.

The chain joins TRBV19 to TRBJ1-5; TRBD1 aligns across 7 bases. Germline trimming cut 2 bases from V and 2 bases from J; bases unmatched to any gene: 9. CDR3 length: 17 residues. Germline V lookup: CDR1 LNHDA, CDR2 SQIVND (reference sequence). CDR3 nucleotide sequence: TGTGCCAGTAGTATAACCAGGGACAGAATAGGCAATCAGCCCCAGCATTTT. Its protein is CASSITRDRIGNQPQHF.

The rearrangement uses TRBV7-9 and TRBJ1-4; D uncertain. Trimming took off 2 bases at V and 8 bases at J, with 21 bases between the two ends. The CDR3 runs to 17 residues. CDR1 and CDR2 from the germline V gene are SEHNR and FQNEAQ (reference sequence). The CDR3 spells CASSLQVWAGPEEKLFF. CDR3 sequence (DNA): TGTGCCAGCAGCTTACAGGTCTGGGCAGGCCCTGAGGAAAAACTGTTTTTT.

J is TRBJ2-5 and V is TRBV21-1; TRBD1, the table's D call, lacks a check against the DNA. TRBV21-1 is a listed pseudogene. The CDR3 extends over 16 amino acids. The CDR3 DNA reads TGTGCCAGCAGCAAAGCTGGACAGGGCATCGGGAAGACCCAGTACTTC. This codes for CASSKAGQGIGKTQYF.

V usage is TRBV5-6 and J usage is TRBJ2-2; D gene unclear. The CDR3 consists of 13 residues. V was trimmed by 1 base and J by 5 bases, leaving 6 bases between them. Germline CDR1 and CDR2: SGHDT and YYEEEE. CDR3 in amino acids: CASSLTGTGELFF. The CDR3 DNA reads TGTGCCAGCAGCTTGACTGGAACCGGGGAGCTGTTTTTT.

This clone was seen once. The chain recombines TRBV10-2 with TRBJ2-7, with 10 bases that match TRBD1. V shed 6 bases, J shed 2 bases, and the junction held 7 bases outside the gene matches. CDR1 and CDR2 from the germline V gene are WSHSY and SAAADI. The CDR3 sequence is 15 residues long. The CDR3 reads CASSDGQGGTYEQYF. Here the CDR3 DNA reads TGCGCCAGCAGCGATGGACAGGGGGGGACCTACGAGCAGTACTTC.

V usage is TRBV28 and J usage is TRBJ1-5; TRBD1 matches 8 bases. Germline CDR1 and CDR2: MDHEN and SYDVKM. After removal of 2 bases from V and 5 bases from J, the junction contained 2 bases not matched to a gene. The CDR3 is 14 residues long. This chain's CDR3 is CASSLRTGYQPQHF. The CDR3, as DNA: TGTGCCAGCAGTTTACGGACAGGGTATCAGCCCCAGCATTTT.

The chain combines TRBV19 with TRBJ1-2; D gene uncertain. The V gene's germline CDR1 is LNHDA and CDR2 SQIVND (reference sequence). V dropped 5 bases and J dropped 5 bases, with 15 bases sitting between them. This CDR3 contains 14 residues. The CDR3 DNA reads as TGTGCCAGTAGTCTAAGGGTCGTGCGTTATGGCTACACCTTC. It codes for CASSLRVVRYGYTF.